This T cell receptor (beta chain) was found in a study of blood T cell repertoires in COVID-19. Measured with immunoSEQ multiplex PCR; TCRdb has only the in-frame clones, and not every one. The data show roughly 100,000 clones, around nine tenths seen once. This CDR3 has 15 amino acids. V was clipped by 5 bases and J by 1 base; unmatched bases: 4. CDR1 is SNHLY, CDR2 FYNNEI, per germline. The chain employs TRBV2 and TRBJ1-5; 8 nucleotides match TRBD1. This receptor was taken from a woman in her 70s with acute or convalescent COVID-19. Source material: peripheral blood. CDR3 DNA sequence: TGTGCCAGCAGTCCCGACAGGGGAAGCAATCAGCCCCAGCATTTT. Its protein product is CASSPDRGSNQPQHF.